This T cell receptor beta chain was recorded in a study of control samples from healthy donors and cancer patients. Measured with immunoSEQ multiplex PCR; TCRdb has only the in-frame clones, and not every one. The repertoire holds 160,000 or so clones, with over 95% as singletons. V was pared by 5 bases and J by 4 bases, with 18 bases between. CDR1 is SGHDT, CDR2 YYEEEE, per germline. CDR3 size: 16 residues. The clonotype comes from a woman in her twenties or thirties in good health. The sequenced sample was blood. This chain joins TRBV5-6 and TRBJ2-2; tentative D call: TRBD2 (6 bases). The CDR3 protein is CASRLAGFGGTGELFF. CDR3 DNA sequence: TGTGCCAGCAGGCTTGCGGGGTTTGGTGGCACCGGGGAGCTGTTTTTT. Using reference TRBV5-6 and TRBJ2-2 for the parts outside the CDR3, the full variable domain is DAGVTQSPTHLIKTRGQQVTLRCSPKSGHDTVSWYQQALGQGPQFIFQYYEEEERQRGNFPDRFSGHQFPNYSSELNVNALLLGDSALYLCASRLAGFGGTGELFFGEGSRLTVL.